These 14 T cell receptor beta chains originate from one sample sequenced in a study of cytomegalovirus exposure and HLA in healthy donors. Only in-frame clones appear in the TCRdb table, and some are missing; sequencing was by immunoSEQ multiplex PCR. The sample has around 300,000 clones; roughly 90% are singletons. Sequencing input: PBMCs. Source of these receptors: a woman in her thirties in good health and CMV-seropositive.

The chain links TRBV10-1 to TRBJ2-7; D gene unclear. V lost 4 bases and J lost 2, with 18 bases in between. Germline CDR1 WNHNN, CDR2 SYGVQD (reference sequence). CDR3 length: 16 amino acids. The DNA of the CDR3 is TGCGCCAGCAGTGGACGTTTGAGGCGACCTCCCTACGAGCAGTACTTC. Translated: CASSGRLRRPPYEQYF.

V usage is TRBV6-1 and J usage is TRBJ1-5; no definite D call. CDR1 and CDR2 from the germline V gene are MNHNS and SASEGT. This CDR3 region has 14 residues. Trimming shortened V by 2 bases and J by 1 base, and 6 bases separated the two germline ends. The DNA of the CDR3 is TGTGCCAGCAGTGAATGGGAGAGCAATCAGCCCCAGCATTTT. Encoded protein: CASSEWESNQPQHF.

This clone turned up a few times. The chain's CDR3 is CASSPQGMNTEAFF. In nucleotides, the CDR3 is TGTGCCAGCAGCCCTCAGGGCATGAACACTGAAGCTTTCTTT. The chain links TRBV7-3 to TRBJ1-1; possibly TRBD1 for D (5 bases). The V gene's germline CDR1 is SGHTA and CDR2 FQGTGA. CDR3 length: 14 amino acids. Trimming removed 5 bases at V and 0 bases at J, with 10 bases between.

V usage is TRBV30 and J usage is TRBJ1-2; no clear D gene. Trimming stripped 0 bases from V and 5 bases from J, with 10 bases between. Germline V lookup: CDR1 GTSNPN, CDR2 SVGIG (reference sequence). The CDR3 spans 13 residues. The CDR3 loop reads CAWSVQGRYGYTF. The CDR3 DNA reads as TGTGCCTGGAGTGTACAAGGCCGGTATGGCTACACCTTC.

This chain connects TRBV7-2 to TRBJ1-4; unclear D gene. Trimming stripped 0 bases from V and 13 bases from J, with 6 bases between. This CDR3 has 11 residues. CDR1 SGHTA and CDR2 FQGNSA come from the germline V gene. CDR3 protein: CASSLAGSLFF. CDR3 nucleotides: TGTGCCAGCAGCTTAGCGGGGTCACTGTTTTTT.

The V and J genes are TRBV7-3 and TRBJ2-7, with D possibly called TRBD1 or TRBD2 (6 bases each). Deletions cut 0 bases from V and 5 bases from J, with 11 bases between. CDR1 is SGHTA and CDR2 is FQGTGA in the germline V gene. The CDR3 loop spans 14 amino acids. The CDR3 loop is CASSLTGGQHEQYF. In nucleotides, the CDR3 is TGTGCCAGCAGCTTAACCGGGGGCCAGCACGAGCAGTACTTC.

The J gene is TRBJ2-7, the V gene TRBV6-5; TRBD1 matches at 11 bases. Germline CDR1 reads MNHEY; CDR2 reads SVGAGI. The trim removed 6 bases at V and 5 bases at J, leaving 6 bases unmatched. The CDR3 is 14 residues long. CDR3 in amino acids: CASRPGQGGHEQYF. The CDR3 coding sequence is TGTGCCAGCAGACCGGGACAGGGGGGCCACGAGCAGTACTTC.

This chain joins TRBV7-9 and TRBJ1-6, with D hard to call. Germline CDR1 and CDR2: SEHNR and FQNEAQ (reference sequence). The CDR3 covers 14 residues. The ends were cut back, 6 bases at V and 9 bases at J, with 15 bases in the middle. CDR3 coding DNA: TGTGCCAGCAGAGTCGGGGAATCCGCTTCACCCCTCCACTTT. It yields the protein CASRVGESASPLHF. The full variable domain, completed using reference TRBV7-9 and TRBJ1-6, is DTGVSQNPRHKITKRGQNVTFRCDPISEHNRLYWYRQTLGQGPEFLTYFQNEAQLEKSRLLSDRFSAERPKGSFSTLEIQRTEQGDSAMYLCASRVGESASPLHFGNGTRLTVT.

The rearrangement uses TRBV29-1 and TRBJ2-2; 12 bases map to TRBD2. V gave up 7 bases and J gave up 1 base; unmatched junction bases: 10. The CDR3 is 17 residues long. The germline V gene encodes CDR1 SQVTM and CDR2 ANQGSEA. CDR3 in DNA: TGCAGCGCCCTTGGCGGGACTAGCGGGCTGAACACCGGGGAGCTGTTTTTT. The encoded protein is CSALGGTSGLNTGELFF.

This clone turned up a few times. The CDR3 coding sequence is TGTGCCACCGGCCGCAATAGCAATCAGCCCCAGCATTTT. Its translation: CATGRNSNQPQHF. The chain links TRBV15 to TRBJ1-5; D gene uncertain. CDR3 length equals 13 residues. Germline V gives CDR1 LNHNV, CDR2 YYDKDF (reference sequence). V was clipped by 8 bases and J by 0 bases, with 8 bases between them.

The genes are TRBV11-2 and TRBJ2-1; possibly TRBD2 for D (6 bases). The CDR3 has 16 amino acids. V dropped 1 base and J dropped 3 bases, with 13 bases sitting between them. The germline gives CDR1 SGHAT, CDR2 FQNNGV. The CDR3 nucleotides read TGTGCCAGCAGCTTAGGGGCACGGGACTTCTACAATGAGCAGTTCTTC. Protein: CASSLGARDFYNEQFF.

The chain uses TRBV7-3 and TRBJ2-1, with 8 nucleotides matching TRBD2. V lost 3 bases, J lost 2 bases, and 3 bases stayed unmatched. Germline V gene data show CDR1 as SGHTA and CDR2 as FQGTGA. This CDR3 has 15 residues. The chain's CDR3 is CASSFSGGPYNEQFF. CDR3 nucleotides: TGTGCCAGCAGCTTCTCGGGGGGGCCCTACAATGAGCAGTTCTTC.

The V call is TRBV28, the J call TRBJ2-7, with D possibly being TRBD1 (6 bases). The V end was cut by 6 bases, the J end by 3 bases, with 9 bases between. The CDR3 spans 12 residues. Germline lookup yields CDR1 MDHEN and CDR2 SYDVKM. CDR3 bases: TGTGCCAGCAGCTCGGACAGCTACGAGCAGTACTTC. Its protein product is CASSSDSYEQYF.

This chain uses TRBV6-4 with TRBJ2-1; the match to TRBD2 covers 10 bases. From germline, CDR1 is MRHNA and CDR2 SNTAGT. The J segment lost 15 bases and the V segment lost 3 bases, leaving 5 bases of the junction unmatched. The CDR3 has 12 residues. CDR3 protein: CASSESSGRRFF. The CDR3 DNA follows: TGTGCCAGCAGTGAATCTAGCGGGAGACGGTTCTTC.